This is a list of T cell receptor beta chains from one sample in a study of T cell changes during pregnancy in multiple sclerosis. Clones were sequenced by immunoSEQ multiplex PCR, and TCRdb holds only the in-frame ones, with some missing. In the table there are under 95,000 clones, around 93% of which are singletons. The source was peripheral blood, collected in the second trimester of pregnancy. The receptors derive from a female donor in good health, enrolled as a control in a pregnancy study. CDR3s include the opening cysteine and the closing phenylalanine or tryptophan. Fields, in order: V gene, J gene, D gene, clone size, CDR3 DNA, CDR3 protein. The D gene is left open where the match is weak. Clone sizes are given selectively: once, few, many, or a class where the clone is expanded.

v_gene: TRBV7-9
j_gene: TRBJ2-2
d_gene: TRBD1
abundance: -
CDR3nt: TGTGCCAGCAGCTTTAGACAGGGCCGGGACACCGGGGAGCTGTTTTTT
CDR3aa: CASSFRQGRDTGELFF

v_gene: TRBV2
j_gene: TRBJ2-6
d_gene: TRBD1
abundance: -
CDR3nt: TGTGCCAGCATGGACAGGGATTACGGGGCCAACGTCCTGACTTTC
CDR3aa: CASMDRDYGANVLTF

v_gene: TRBV9
j_gene: TRBJ2-2
d_gene: -
abundance: -
CDR3nt: TGTGCCAGCAGCCTAGGGACTGACACCGGGGAGCTGTTTTTT
CDR3aa: CASSLGTDTGELFF

v_gene: TRBV7-9
j_gene: TRBJ1-1
d_gene: -
abundance: -
CDR3nt: TGTGCCAGCAGCTCCTCAGGGTCCACTGAAGCTTTCTTT
CDR3aa: CASSSSGSTEAFF

v_gene: TRBV7-3
j_gene: TRBJ2-3
d_gene: -
abundance: once
CDR3nt: TGTGCCAGCAGCTTAGGGGCCCAGGTGGATACGCAGTATTTT
CDR3aa: CASSLGAQVDTQYF

v_gene: TRBV11-3
j_gene: TRBJ2-3
d_gene: TRBD2
abundance: -
CDR3nt: TGTGCCAGCAGCTCGAACTTAGCGGGAGACACAGATACGCAGTATTTT
CDR3aa: CASSSNLAGDTDTQYF

v_gene: TRBV30
j_gene: TRBJ2-3
d_gene: -
abundance: -
CDR3nt: TGTGCCTGGAGTCGGGGGTTCACAGATACGCAGTATTTT
CDR3aa: CAWSRGFTDTQYF

v_gene: TRBV7-2
j_gene: TRBJ2-1
d_gene: -
abundance: -
CDR3nt: TGTGCCAGCAGCCCAACAGGACAGAGCTCCTACAATGAGCAGTTCTTC
CDR3aa: CASSPTGQSSYNEQFF

v_gene: TRBV6-5
j_gene: TRBJ1-2
d_gene: TRBD1
abundance: once
CDR3nt: TGTGCCAGCAGTTACCTCGGGACAGGGCGTGTTGGCTACACCTTC
CDR3aa: CASSYLGTGRVGYTF

v_gene: TRBV7-9
j_gene: TRBJ2-7
d_gene: TRBD1
abundance: -
CDR3nt: TGTGCCAGCAGCCCTCGACAGGGTTGGTCCTACGAGCAGTACTTC
CDR3aa: CASSPRQGWSYEQYF

v_gene: TRBV7-2
j_gene: TRBJ2-7
d_gene: -
abundance: -
CDR3nt: TGTGCCAGCAGCCCCGCCTACGAGCAGTACTTC
CDR3aa: CASSPAYEQYF

v_gene: TRBV5-1
j_gene: TRBJ2-1
d_gene: TRBD2
abundance: -
CDR3nt: TGCGCCAGCTTTAGCGGGGGGATCGACAATGAGCAGTTCTTC
CDR3aa: CASFSGGIDNEQFF

v_gene: TRBV7-9
j_gene: TRBJ2-2
d_gene: TRBD2
abundance: -
CDR3nt: TGTGCCAGCAGCTTAGGGACTAGCGGGAACACCGGGGAGCTGTTTTTT
CDR3aa: CASSLGTSGNTGELFF

v_gene: TRBV5-4
j_gene: TRBJ1-2
d_gene: -
abundance: -
CDR3nt: TGTGCCAGCAGCTTAGGGCAGGGGAACGAGAACACCTTC
CDR3aa: CASSLGQGNENTF

v_gene: TRBV18
j_gene: TRBJ2-7
d_gene: -
abundance: -
CDR3nt: TGTGCCAGCTCCCCTGACGTGGGTATCGGTACAGACGAGCAGTACTTC
CDR3aa: CASSPDVGIGTDEQYF

v_gene: TRBV4-1
j_gene: TRBJ1-2
d_gene: -
abundance: once
CDR3nt: TGCGCCAGCAGCCCTTCGACAGGTACTAACTATGGCTACACCTTC
CDR3aa: CASSPSTGTNYGYTF

v_gene: TRBV7-2
j_gene: TRBJ1-2
d_gene: -
abundance: -
CDR3nt: TGTGCCAGCACCCAGGGCCATGGCTACACCTTC
CDR3aa: CASTQGHGYTF

v_gene: TRBV7-2
j_gene: TRBJ2-6
d_gene: -
abundance: -
CDR3nt: TGTGCCAGCAGCTTAGGTCCGGGAACTGGGGCCAACGTCCTGACTTTC
CDR3aa: CASSLGPGTGANVLTF

v_gene: TRBV19
j_gene: TRBJ1-1
d_gene: -
abundance: -
CDR3nt: TGTGCCAGCAAGAAGGGGGGGGGAATGAACACTGAAGCTTTCTTT
CDR3aa: CASKKGGGMNTEAFF

v_gene: TRBV29-1
j_gene: TRBJ1-1
d_gene: -
abundance: -
CDR3nt: TGCAGCTCTTACGGCACTGAAGCTTTCTTT
CDR3aa: CSSYGTEAFF

v_gene: TRBV4-3
j_gene: TRBJ2-3
d_gene: -
abundance: -
CDR3nt: TGCGCCAGCAGCCAAGCCGTACTTGGTACGCAGTATTTT
CDR3aa: CASSQAVLGTQYF

v_gene: TRBV19
j_gene: TRBJ2-1
d_gene: TRBD2
abundance: -
CDR3nt: TGTGCCAGTAGTATAGTGGCTAGCGGCATCTACAATGAGCAGTTCTTC
CDR3aa: CASSIVASGIYNEQFF

v_gene: TRBV27
j_gene: TRBJ1-2
d_gene: -
abundance: -
CDR3nt: TGTGCCAGCAGTTTAAACTCACAGCTCTATGGCTACACCTTC
CDR3aa: CASSLNSQLYGYTF

v_gene: TRBV19
j_gene: TRBJ2-7
d_gene: -
abundance: -
CDR3nt: TGTGCCAGTAGTCCTGAGCCCTTCTACGAGCAGTACTTC
CDR3aa: CASSPEPFYEQYF

v_gene: TRBV5-6
j_gene: TRBJ1-2
d_gene: -
abundance: once
CDR3nt: TGTGCCAGCAGCTCGGACACTGACTATGGCTACACCTTC
CDR3aa: CASSSDTDYGYTF

v_gene: TRBV7-7
j_gene: TRBJ2-5
d_gene: TRBD1
abundance: -
CDR3nt: TGTGCCAGCAGCCAGACAGGGGATCAAGAGACCCAGTACTTC
CDR3aa: CASSQTGDQETQYF

v_gene: TRBV5-1
j_gene: TRBJ1-2
d_gene: -
abundance: once
CDR3nt: TGCGCCAGCAGCCCGGCGGGGGACTATGGCTACACCTTC
CDR3aa: CASSPAGDYGYTF

v_gene: TRBV7-9
j_gene: TRBJ1-4
d_gene: -
abundance: -
CDR3nt: TGTGCCAGCAGCTTGGCGGGATGGGGCCAGCTGTCTAATGAAAAACTGTTTTTT
CDR3aa: CASSLAGWGQLSNEKLFF

v_gene: TRBV2
j_gene: TRBJ2-7
d_gene: -
abundance: -
CDR3nt: TGTGCCAGCAGCTCCTTGACAGGCACCTACGAGCAGTACTTC
CDR3aa: CASSSLTGTYEQYF

v_gene: TRBV27
j_gene: TRBJ1-3
d_gene: -
abundance: -
CDR3nt: TGTACCAGCAGTTCCTCGGAGTTTGGAAACACCATATATTTT
CDR3aa: CTSSSSEFGNTIYF

v_gene: TRBV25-1
j_gene: TRBJ2-1
d_gene: -
abundance: -
CDR3nt: TGTGCCAGCAGTGAATGGGGCCGCTACAATGAGCAGTTCTTC
CDR3aa: CASSEWGRYNEQFF

v_gene: TRBV11-3
j_gene: TRBJ1-1
d_gene: -
abundance: -
CDR3nt: TGTGCCAGCAGCTTAGAAGGGGGGGCGCAGGACACTGAAGCTTTCTTT
CDR3aa: CASSLEGGAQDTEAFF

v_gene: TRBV7-9
j_gene: TRBJ2-7
d_gene: TRBD1
abundance: -
CDR3nt: TGTGCCAGCAGCTTACTGGCGACAGGGGTCTACGAGCAGTACTTC
CDR3aa: CASSLLATGVYEQYF

v_gene: TRBV5-5
j_gene: TRBJ2-1
d_gene: TRBD2
abundance: -
CDR3nt: TGTGCCAGCAGCTACAGCGGGGGGTCCTACAATGAGCAGTTCTTC
CDR3aa: CASSYSGGSYNEQFF

v_gene: TRBV5-1
j_gene: TRBJ2-3
d_gene: -
abundance: -
CDR3nt: TGCGCCAGCAGCCATTTGTGGAGGACGGAAGATACGCAGTATTTT
CDR3aa: CASSHLWRTEDTQYF

v_gene: TRBV2
j_gene: TRBJ2-7
d_gene: -
abundance: -
CDR3nt: TGTGCCAGCAGTGACAGCTACGAGCAGTACTTC
CDR3aa: CASSDSYEQYF

v_gene: TRBV18
j_gene: TRBJ1-2
d_gene: TRBD1
abundance: -
CDR3nt: TGTGCCAGCTCACTCGCCCGGGACAGCAACTATGGCTACACCTTC
CDR3aa: CASSLARDSNYGYTF

v_gene: TRBV7-7
j_gene: TRBJ2-1
d_gene: TRBD2
abundance: -
CDR3nt: TGTGCTAGCAGCTTAGCGGGGGGCTACAATGAGCAGTTCTTC
CDR3aa: CASSLAGGYNEQFF

v_gene: TRBV7-3
j_gene: TRBJ1-3
d_gene: TRBD1
abundance: -
CDR3nt: TGTGCCAGCAGCATTACAGGGGGAGCTGGAAACACCATATATTTT
CDR3aa: CASSITGGAGNTIYF

v_gene: TRBV5-1
j_gene: TRBJ2-1
d_gene: TRBD1
abundance: -
CDR3nt: TGCGCCAGCAGCCTGGACAGGGTTTCCTACAATGAGCAGTTCTTC
CDR3aa: CASSLDRVSYNEQFF

v_gene: TRBV6-1
j_gene: TRBJ1-5
d_gene: -
abundance: -
CDR3nt: TGTGCCAGCAGTGAGGGCAACTATCAGCCCCAGCATTTT
CDR3aa: CASSEGNYQPQHF

v_gene: TRBV6-5
j_gene: TRBJ2-7
d_gene: TRBD1
abundance: -
CDR3nt: TGTGCCAGCAGTTACGGGGACAGGGGCGAGCAGTACTTC
CDR3aa: CASSYGDRGEQYF

v_gene: TRBV9
j_gene: TRBJ1-2
d_gene: -
abundance: -
CDR3nt: TGTGCCAGCAGCGTAGTAGAGCCCAACTATGGCTACACCTTC
CDR3aa: CASSVVEPNYGYTF

v_gene: TRBV19
j_gene: TRBJ1-5
d_gene: -
abundance: -
CDR3nt: TGTGCCAGTAGTATATCCCTCAATCAGCCCCAGCATTTT
CDR3aa: CASSISLNQPQHF

v_gene: TRBV7-8
j_gene: TRBJ1-2
d_gene: TRBD1
abundance: -
CDR3nt: TGTGCCAGCAGCAGGAACCGGGACAGGGGGTCGTTTGGCTACACCTTC
CDR3aa: CASSRNRDRGSFGYTF

v_gene: TRBV7-8
j_gene: TRBJ2-1
d_gene: -
abundance: -
CDR3nt: TGTGCCAGCAGCTCGCTCACCGGGGGGCTTTACAATGAGCAGTTCTTC
CDR3aa: CASSSLTGGLYNEQFF

v_gene: TRBV27
j_gene: TRBJ1-5
d_gene: -
abundance: -
CDR3nt: TGTGCCAGCAGTTTATCCTATAGCAATCAGCCCCAGCATTTT
CDR3aa: CASSLSYSNQPQHF

v_gene: TRBV5-1
j_gene: TRBJ2-1
d_gene: TRBD2
abundance: -
CDR3nt: TGCGCCAGCAGCTTGGGTGCCACTAGCGGGGGTGTTGAGCAGTTCTTC
CDR3aa: CASSLGATSGGVEQFF

v_gene: TRBV7-9
j_gene: TRBJ2-7
d_gene: TRBD1
abundance: -
CDR3nt: TGTGCCAGCAGCCACCGGGACAGTTCATACTACGAGCAGTACTTC
CDR3aa: CASSHRDSSYYEQYF

v_gene: TRBV5-5
j_gene: TRBJ2-6
d_gene: TRBD2
abundance: -
CDR3nt: TGTGCCAGCAGCTTGGAGGGAGGGTTTACCACTGGGGCCAACGTCCTGACTTTC
CDR3aa: CASSLEGGFTTGANVLTF

v_gene: TRBV7-2
j_gene: TRBJ1-1
d_gene: -
abundance: -
CDR3nt: TGTGCCAGCAGCTTAGCCCGTCCAGGGGCCATTGAAGCTTTCTTT
CDR3aa: CASSLARPGAIEAFF

v_gene: TRBV6-4
j_gene: TRBJ2-1
d_gene: TRBD2
abundance: -
CDR3nt: TGTGCCAGCAGTGTTGCGGGGGAGGGTAATGAGCAGTTCTTC
CDR3aa: CASSVAGEGNEQFF